This paragraph reports one TCR beta chain. This sample stems from a study of T cells in Graves' hyperthyroidism and ophthalmopathy. The TCR beta CDR3 regions underwent amplification using RNA transcripts as the source. A set of HTBI primers served as the primers for a first-round RT-PCR of the TCR CDR3. From the multiplex PCR reads, TCRdb called clonotypes with MiXCR, one entry per CDR3 protein. Seen here are approximately 360,000 distinct CDR3 sequences, around 16% observed once, and the top ten hold about a quarter. Losses at the gene ends were 0 bases for V and 6 bases for J; bases not matched to a gene: 2. Germline V gene lookup returns CDR1 SGHRS and CDR2 YFSETQ. The CDR3 spans 14 residues.

The chain uses TRBV5-1 and TRBJ1-5, with 8 bases fitting TRBD1. The sample comprised blood. This TCR was sampled from a woman between 18 and 29 years old with Graves' hyperthyroidism that later progressed to Graves' ophthalmopathy. The CDR3 here is CASSLETGAQPQHF. CDR3 in DNA: TGCGCCAGCAGCTTGGAGACAGGGGCTCAGCCCCAGCATTTT.